This T cell receptor (beta chain) was sequenced during a study of T-cell memory formation after mild COVID-19. TCRdb analysed the 5' RACE reads with MiXCR anew, one entry per CDR3 protein. The sample carries roughly 620,000 distinct CDR3 sequences, over 15% recorded once. V shed 3 bases, J shed 4 bases, and the junction held 11 bases outside the gene matches. Germline CDR1 SGHAT, CDR2 FQNNGV. This CDR3 comprises 17 residues. Sample: PBMCs or a T cell subset sorted from them (not recorded which). The receptor comes from an adult woman who had mild COVID-19 (a few samples of this study predate the infection). Cell type and time point are not known. The chain recombines TRBV11-2 with TRBJ2-5; 10 bases are shared with TRBD2. Written as DNA, the CDR3 is TGTGCCAGCAGCTTGGGCAGCGGGGGGGCCTTTCGAGAGACCCAGTACTTC. Protein product: CASSLGSGGAFRETQYF.